These 32 T cell receptor beta chains came from one sample sequenced in a study of control samples from healthy donors and cancer patients. Assay used: immunoSEQ multiplex PCR; TCRdb lists only in-frame clones, some missing. The table records 90,000 to 100,000 clones, approximately 81% of them present only once. The sequenced sample consisted of blood. Receptor source: a woman aged 30 to 39 in good health.

The table lists this clone with a few counts. The chain has TRBV5-4 and TRBJ2-7, with 8 bases lining up with TRBD2. CDR1 and CDR2 from the germline V gene are SGHNT and YYREEE (reference sequence). The CDR3 is 16 residues long. With 3 bases clipped from V and 6 bases from J, the junction kept 14 bases outside the gene matches. CDR3 nucleotides: TGTGCCAGCAGCTACACGGGACTAGTGAGGGGTAGCGAGCAGTACTTC. Its translation is CASSYTGLVRGSEQYF.

The rearrangement uses TRBV7-9 and TRBJ1-1, with 7 bases fitting TRBD1. Germline V gives CDR1 SEHNR, CDR2 FQNEAQ (reference sequence). Losses at the gene ends were 2 bases for V and 3 bases for J; bases not matched to a gene: 3. The CDR3 runs to 14 residues. The CDR3 loop is CASSLSTGHTEAFF. DNA for the CDR3: TGTGCCAGCAGCTTATCGACAGGGCACACTGAAGCTTTCTTT.

J is TRBJ2-2 and V is TRBV12-5, with TRBD2 matching over 8 bases. V shed 1 base and J 1 base; nucleotides not matched to a gene: 5. CDR1 and CDR2 (germline): LGHNT, FRNRAP. The CDR3 spans 17 residues. The CDR3 nucleotides are TGTGCTAGTGGTTTGGCAACAACTAGCGGGAACACCGGGGAGCTGTTTTTT. This gives the protein CASGLATTSGNTGELFF. The whole variable domain, filled in from reference TRBV12-5 and TRBJ2-2, reads DARVTQTPRHKVTEMGQEVTMRCQPILGHNTVFWYRQTMMQGLELLAYFRNRAPLDDSGMPKDRFSAEMPDATLATLKIQPSEPRDSAVYFCASGLATTSGNTGELFFGEGSRLTVL.

The chain joins TRBV9 to TRBJ2-7; D call uncertain. Germline loops: CDR1 SGDLS, CDR2 YYNGEE. The length of the CDR3 is 14 residues. V was shortened by 4 bases and J by 0 bases, with 11 bases between the two germline ends. The CDR3 sequence is CASSPLGTSYEQYF. The CDR3, as DNA: TGTGCCAGCAGCCCCCTGGGTACCTCCTACGAGCAGTACTTC.

The chain is built from TRBV30 and TRBJ2-1; D remains ambiguous. The CDR3 contains 10 residues. V gave up 1 base and J gave up 5 bases, with 0 bases separating them. The germline V gene encodes CDR1 GTSNPN and CDR2 SVGIG (reference sequence). CDR3 in DNA: TGTGCCTGGAGTGACAATGAGCAGTTCTTC. Translating it yields CAWSDNEQFF.

This chain joins TRBV5-6 and TRBJ2-7; TRBD1 aligns across 12 bases. J gave up 6 bases and V 4 bases, and 8 bases lay outside the gene matches. Germline values: CDR1 SGHDT, CDR2 YYEEEE. CDR3 length: 15 residues. DNA of the CDR3: TGTGCCAGCAGCACTCCGGGACAGGGGGCGATCGAGCAGTACTTC. Protein: CASSTPGQGAIEQYF.

This clone was counted a few times. This chain connects TRBV9 to TRBJ2-1, with 9 bases aligning to TRBD1. V was pared by 4 bases and J by 7 bases, with 12 bases of the junction left unmatched. The length of the CDR3 is 16 residues. Germline V gives CDR1 SGDLS, CDR2 YYNGEE. CDR3 in amino acids: CASSPSEDRGRNEQFF. The CDR3 bases are TGTGCCAGCAGCCCTAGCGAGGACAGGGGAAGGAATGAGCAGTTCTTC.

The CDR3 here is CASSLSGANTEAFF. The CDR3, as DNA: TGTGCCAGCAGTTTATCAGGGGCGAACACTGAAGCTTTCTTT. The chain recombines TRBV27 with TRBJ1-1; TRBD1 is a possible D gene (5 bases). The CDR3 consists of 14 residues. V lost 0 bases, J lost 1 base, and 6 bases lay in between. CDR1 is MNHEY, CDR2 SMNVEV, per germline (reference sequence).

Only a few counts were recorded for this clone. The chain has TRBV19 and TRBJ2-1; 9 bases match TRBD2. CDR1 LNHDA and CDR2 SQIVND come from the germline V gene (reference sequence). This CDR3 spans 15 amino acids. V shed 3 bases, J shed 5 bases, and the junction held 5 bases outside the gene matches. CDR3 sequence reads: CASSIGAGGDNEQFF. The CDR3, as DNA: TGTGCCAGTAGTATTGGAGCGGGGGGAGACAATGAGCAGTTCTTC.

The V call is TRBV6-5, the J call TRBJ1-2, with D unclear. There are 12 residues in the CDR3. Trimming left V 4 bases short and J 3 bases short, with 6 bases between. Germline CDR1 is MNHEY and CDR2 is SVGAGI. In DNA form, the CDR3 reads TGTGCCAGCAGTTCCGATGACTATGGCTACACCTTC. Protein: CASSSDDYGYTF.

The chain joins TRBV21-1 to TRBJ1-5. TRBV21-1 is an annotated pseudogene. This CDR3 region has 16 residues. The CDR3 sequence: CASSKVGSESNQPQHF. Here the CDR3 DNA reads TGTGCCAGCAGCAAAGTGGGGTCGGAAAGCAATCAGCCCCAGCATTTT.

The chain uses TRBV6-2 or TRBV6-3 and TRBJ2-1, with D perhaps matching TRBD1 (6 bases). The CDR3 is 14 amino acids. Germline values: CDR1 MNHEY, CDR2 SVGEGT. V lost 6 bases, J lost 5 bases, and 14 bases lay in between. DNA of the CDR3: TGTGCCAGCAGCTTTTCCGGGACAAACAATGAGCAGTTCTTC. Amino acids: CASSFSGTNNEQFF.

The chain joins TRBV21-1 to TRBJ1-2. TRBV21-1 is listed as a pseudogene. The CDR3 totals 12 residues. In nucleotides, the CDR3 is TGTGCCAGGGGGGATTACAACTATGGCTACACCTTC. Its protein is CARGDYNYGYTF.

The V gene is TRBV5-4, the J gene TRBJ2-5; TRBD2 is a possible D gene (5 bases). V was pared by 7 bases and J by 1 base, with 14 bases between. Germline-derived CDR1 and CDR2 are SGHNT and YYREEE (reference sequence). CDR3 length: 14 amino acids. The CDR3 region has the DNA TGTGCCAGCCATTCCCCCGCGGGCCAAGAGACCCAGTACTTC. Protein: CASHSPAGQETQYF.

In this sample, this clone turned up a few times. V is TRBV10-1 and J is TRBJ2-7; D is possibly TRBD1 (7 bases). Germline V lookup: CDR1 WNHNN, CDR2 SYGVQD (reference sequence). V was trimmed by 6 bases and J by 3 bases, leaving 12 bases between them. The CDR3 runs 13 residues. CDR3 nucleotide sequence: TGCGCCAGCAGCGGGGGACAGAGCTACGAGCAGTACTTC. It is translated as CASSGGQSYEQYF.

V and J are TRBV30 and TRBJ2-1, with TRBD2 matching over 9 bases. CDR1 and CDR2 (germline): GTSNPN, SVGIG (reference sequence). With V trimmed by 4 bases and J by 9 bases, 22 bases remained unmatched. The CDR3 extends over 18 amino acids. The CDR3 spells CAWKRTLWASGVDAEQFF. CDR3 coding DNA: TGTGCCTGGAAACGGACTCTGTGGGCTAGCGGGGTTGATGCTGAGCAGTTCTTC.

This clone was seen only once. The V and J genes are TRBV14 and TRBJ1-2, with TRBD1 as a possible D gene (5 bases). The V and J ends lost 4 bases and 2 bases respectively, with 17 bases between them. Germline V CDR1 and CDR2: SGHDN, FVKESK. CDR3 length: 16 residues. CDR3: CASSRQTLEGNYGYTF. The CDR3 DNA sequence: TGTGCCAGCAGCCGTCAGACACTTGAGGGGAACTATGGCTACACCTTC.

The chain links TRBV19 to TRBJ2-5, with D possibly TRBD1 on 6 matching bases. V was trimmed by 3 bases and J by 4 bases, leaving 15 bases between them. The CDR3 loop spans 15 amino acids. Germline V CDR1 and CDR2: LNHDA, SQIVND (reference sequence). The CDR3 coding sequence is TGTGCCAGTAGTATTTCGCAGGGGTGGGCAGAGACCCAGTACTTC. This gives the protein CASSISQGWAETQYF.

The J gene is TRBJ2-7, the V gene TRBV7-8; D might be TRBD2 (6 bases). CDR3 length: 15 residues. Germline assignment: CDR1 SGHVS and CDR2 FQNEAQ. V shed 5 bases and J shed 1 base, with 15 bases lying between them. CDR3 amino acids: CASSARDSSSYEQYF. The CDR3 region has the DNA TGTGCCAGCAGCGCCCGGGACTCCAGTTCCTACGAGCAGTACTTC.

The chain recombines TRBV7-9 with TRBJ1-2; D call uncertain. The CDR3 length is 14 residues. Trimming took off 1 base at V and 8 bases at J, with 14 bases between the two ends. Germline assignment: CDR1 SEHNR and CDR2 FQNEAQ (reference sequence). CDR3 nucleotides: TGTGCCAGCAGCTTAGAAGGTCGAGGCGGCGGCTACACCTTC. This encodes CASSLEGRGGGYTF.

The V call is TRBV6-2 or TRBV6-3, the J call TRBJ2-1; 7 bases agree with TRBD2. The CDR3 is 15 residues long. Germline CDR1 and CDR2: MNHEY and SVGEGT. The V gene end was trimmed by 1 base and the J gene end by 8 bases; junction bases not matched to a gene: 8. This chain's CDR3 is CASSYFAGDLDEQFF. The CDR3 DNA reads TGTGCCAGCAGTTACTTTGCGGGGGATCTCGATGAGCAGTTCTTC.

This clone was detected once. The chain uses TRBV3-1 (or the pseudogene TRBV3-2) and TRBJ1-2, with TRBD1 matching 8 bases. V lost 4 bases and J lost 7; bases outside the gene matches: 5. This CDR3 has 13 residues. Germline CDR1 is LGHDT and CDR2 is YNNKEL (reference sequence). The CDR3 sequence: CASSPRGRFGYTF. In nucleotides, the CDR3 is TGTGCCAGCAGCCCCAGGGGGCGCTTTGGCTACACCTTC.

V usage is TRBV4-1 and J usage is TRBJ2-1; D might be TRBD1 or TRBD2, each matching 5 bases. This CDR3 contains 13 residues. Trimming took 2 bases from V and 8 from J, leaving 10 bases between them. CDR1 and CDR2 (germline): MGHRA, YSYEKL. The CDR3 sequence: CASSQPQGDEQFF. The CDR3, as DNA: TGCGCCAGCAGCCAACCCCAGGGAGATGAGCAGTTCTTC.

The chain has TRBV2 and TRBJ1-5, with D perhaps matching TRBD1 (5 bases). The V end was cut by 1 base, the J end by 3 bases, with 10 bases between. Germline V lookup: CDR1 SNHLY, CDR2 FYNNEI. CDR3 length: 15 residues. CDR3 amino acids: CASSEGRADNQPQHF. The DNA of the CDR3 is TGTGCCAGCAGTGAAGGCAGGGCCGACAATCAGCCCCAGCATTTT.

This chain joins TRBV5-5 and TRBJ2-1, with 9 nucleotides matching TRBD1. The CDR3 length is 15 residues. Losses at the gene ends were 3 bases for V and 5 bases for J; bases not matched to a gene: 6. Per the germline V gene, CDR1 is SGHKS and CDR2 is YYEKEE (reference sequence). CDR3 nucleotides: TGTGCCAGCAGCTGGGGGACAGGGTTTGACAATGAGCAGTTCTTC. Protein sequence: CASSWGTGFDNEQFF.

This rearrangement joins TRBV5-8 to TRBJ1-1, with 9 bases that match TRBD1. V lost 5 bases to trimming and J lost 1 base; unmatched junction nucleotides: 9. Per the germline V gene, CDR1 is SGHTS and CDR2 is YDEGEE. The CDR3 length is 16 residues. CDR3 sequence (DNA): TGTGCCAGCAGACCCGGACAGGGGAGGAGGAACACTGAAGCTTTCTTT. Protein sequence: CASRPGQGRRNTEAFF.

V and J are TRBV5-6 and TRBJ1-2, with a possible D match to TRBD1 (5 bases). Germline assignment: CDR1 SGHDT and CDR2 YYEEEE. This CDR3 spans 13 amino acids. Trimming cost V 9 bases and J 3 bases, with 15 bases left between them. Written as DNA, the CDR3 is TGTGCCACAGTAAAGGGGCTGGACTATGGCTACACCTTC. Residues: CATVKGLDYGYTF.

This clone was seen more than once but under ten times. The V call is TRBV2, the J call TRBJ2-2, with D perhaps TRBD1 (6 bases). V was shortened by 8 bases and J by 6 bases, with 13 bases between the two germline ends. The CDR3 is made up of 13 amino acids. CDR1 is SNHLY, CDR2 FYNNEI, per germline. The CDR3 DNA follows: TGTGCCAGCGCGGGTCAGGGGTCCGGGGAGCTGTTTTTT. Amino acids: CASAGQGSGELFF. Complete variable domain (other parts from reference TRBV2 and TRBJ2-2): EPEVTQTPSHQVTQMGQEVILRCVPISNHLYFYWYRQILGQKVEFLVSFYNNEISEKSEIFDDQFSVERPDGSNFTLKIRSTKLEDSAMYFCASAGQGSGELFFGEGSRLTVL.

This chain joins TRBV18 and TRBJ2-3; tentatively, D is TRBD2 (6 bases). Germline values: CDR1 KGHSH, CDR2 LQKENI. The CDR3 spans 15 residues. Trimming took 1 base from V and 2 from J, leaving 10 bases between them. The chain's CDR3 is CASSPRGGVTDTQYF. DNA of the CDR3: TGTGCCAGCTCACCACGGGGCGGGGTCACAGATACGCAGTATTTT.

This chain connects TRBV7-2 to TRBJ2-7; D gene unclear. Deletions cut 4 bases from V and 2 bases from J, with 9 bases between. CDR3 size: 13 residues. CDR1 SGHTA and CDR2 FQGNSA come from the germline V gene. The CDR3 loop is CASSSPSTYEQYF. CDR3 DNA: TGTGCCAGCAGCTCTCCGAGCACCTACGAGCAGTACTTC.

The chain joins TRBV6-4 to TRBJ2-1; TRBD1 aligns across 7 bases. V lost 4 bases and J lost 6; bases outside the gene matches: 6. Per the germline V gene, CDR1 is MRHNA and CDR2 is SNTAGT. The CDR3 contains 14 residues. CDR3 in amino acids: CASSGDSFINEQFF. Here the CDR3 DNA reads TGTGCCAGCAGTGGGGACAGCTTTATCAATGAGCAGTTCTTC.

This clone has only one observation. The chain has TRBV6-2 or TRBV6-3 and TRBJ2-1; D may be TRBD2 (6 bases). The germline V gene encodes CDR1 MNHEY and CDR2 SVGEGT. The CDR3 loop spans 16 amino acids. Deletions cut 4 bases from V and 8 bases from J, with 21 bases between. For the CDR3, the DNA is TGTGCCAGCAGTTCCACCCGGGGGTTCCGGCTCTATGAGCAGTTCTTC. Translating it yields CASSSTRGFRLYEQFF.